The clone carrying this T cell receptor beta chain has a count of ten or more. The record originates from a study of identical twins. TCRdb reprocessed the 5' RACE reads via MiXCR and lists one record per CDR3 protein. The sample has under 250,000 distinct CDR3 sequences, over 8% seen once; the top ten hold 5% to 6.5%. The V gene lost 3 bases and the J gene lost 4 bases, with 9 bases spanning the gap. Germline V gene lookup returns CDR1 SQVTM and CDR2 ANQGSEA. This CDR3 has 12 amino acids. Sequencing input: memory (CD45RO+) T cells sorted from blood. The chain couples TRBV29-1 to TRBJ1-1; D unresolved. This receptor was taken from a woman under 30 in good health. The CDR3 nucleotides are TGCAGCGTTGATAGCCAAGGCACTGAAGCTTTCTTT. Its translation: CSVDSQGTEAFF.